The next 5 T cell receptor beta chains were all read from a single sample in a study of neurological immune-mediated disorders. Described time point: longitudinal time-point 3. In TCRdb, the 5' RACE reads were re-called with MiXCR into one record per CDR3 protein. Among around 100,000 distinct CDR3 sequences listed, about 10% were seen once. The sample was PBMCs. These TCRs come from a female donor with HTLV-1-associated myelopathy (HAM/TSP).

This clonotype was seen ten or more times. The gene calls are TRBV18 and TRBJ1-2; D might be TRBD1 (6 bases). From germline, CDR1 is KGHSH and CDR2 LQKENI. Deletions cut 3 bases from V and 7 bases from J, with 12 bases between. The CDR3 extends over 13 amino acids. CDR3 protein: CASSPDGQSGYTF. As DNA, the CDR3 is TGTGCCAGCTCACCGGACGGACAGAGTGGCTACACCTTC. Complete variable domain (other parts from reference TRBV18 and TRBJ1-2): NAGVMQNPRHLVRRRGQEARLRCSPMKGHSHVYWYRQLPEEGLKFMVYLQKENIIDESGMPKERFSAEFPKEGPSILRIQQVVRGDSAAYFCASSPDGQSGYTFGSGTRLTVV.

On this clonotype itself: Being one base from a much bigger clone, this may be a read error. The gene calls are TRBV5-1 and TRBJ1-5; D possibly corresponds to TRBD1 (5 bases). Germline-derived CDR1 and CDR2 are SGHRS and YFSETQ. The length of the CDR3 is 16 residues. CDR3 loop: CASGFSSGHYNQPQHF. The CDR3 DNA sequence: TGCGCCAGCGGCTTCTCTTCAGGGCATTACAATCAGCCCCAGCATTTT.

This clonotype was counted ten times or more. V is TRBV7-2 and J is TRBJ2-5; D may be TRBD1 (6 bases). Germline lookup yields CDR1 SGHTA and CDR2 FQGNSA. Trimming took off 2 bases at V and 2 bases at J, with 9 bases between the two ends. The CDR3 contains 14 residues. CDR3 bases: TGTGCCAGCAGCTTATACGGACAGCAAGAGACCCAGTACTTC. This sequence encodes CASSLYGQQETQYF.

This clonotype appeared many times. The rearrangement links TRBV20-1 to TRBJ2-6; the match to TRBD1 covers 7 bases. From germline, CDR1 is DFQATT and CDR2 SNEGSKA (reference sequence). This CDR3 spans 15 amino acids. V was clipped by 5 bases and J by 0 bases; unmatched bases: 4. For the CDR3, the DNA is TGCAGTGCTTACAGGGACAGCTCTGGGGCCAACGTCCTGACTTTC. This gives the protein CSAYRDSSGANVLTF.

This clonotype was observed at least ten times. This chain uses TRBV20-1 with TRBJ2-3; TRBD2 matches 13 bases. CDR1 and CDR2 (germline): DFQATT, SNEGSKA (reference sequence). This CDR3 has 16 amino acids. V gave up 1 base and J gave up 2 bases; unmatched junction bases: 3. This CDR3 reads CSARVGLAGFTDTQYF. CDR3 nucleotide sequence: TGCAGTGCTAGAGTGGGACTAGCGGGGTTCACAGATACGCAGTATTTT.